Following are 12 T cell receptor beta chains from one sample sequenced in a study of T-cell reconstitution after alpha-beta-depleted transplantation in children. Unique molecular identifiers were incorporated during preparation of the TCRbeta library. In TCRdb, the PCR reads were re-called with MiXCR into one record per CDR3 protein. Of about 500,000 distinct CDR3 sequences in the sample, about 31% were seen once. The source material was PBMCs from the stem cell graft donor, sampled from the stem cell graft. Every receptor here comes from a human donor who donated a stem cell graft to a child with aplastic anemia.

The table lists this clonotype with a few counts. The V call is TRBV5-7, the J call TRBJ1-2; 10 positions match TRBD1. TRBV5-7 is designated an ORF whose function remains uncertain. This CDR3 is 14 amino acids long. Germline trimming cut 0 bases from V and 8 bases from J; bases unmatched to any gene: 4. Here the CDR3 reads CASSLGQGARGYTF. The CDR3 DNA reads as TGTGCCAGCAGCTTGGGACAGGGGGCTCGGGGCTACACCTTC.

The rearrangement uses TRBV20-1 and TRBJ2-7, with TRBD2 matching 16 bases. This CDR3 spans 16 amino acids. Germline V gives CDR1 DFQATT, CDR2 SNEGSKA (reference sequence). The J segment lost 0 bases and the V segment lost 5 bases, leaving 4 bases of the junction unmatched. The CDR3 reads CSAPGLAGGPSYEQYF. The DNA for the CDR3 is TGCAGTGCTCCGGGACTAGCGGGAGGGCCCTCCTACGAGCAGTACTTC.

V and J are TRBV4-3 and TRBJ1-1, with a possible D match to TRBD1 (5 bases). The CDR3 sequence is 14 residues long. Looked up from germline, CDR1 is LGHNA and CDR2 is YSLEER. V was pared by 0 bases and J by 8 bases, with 13 bases between. DNA of the CDR3: TGCGCCAGCAGCCAAGACAGGGTGGGTCGGGAAGCTTTCTTT. It encodes CASSQDRVGREAFF.

J is TRBJ2-7 and V is TRBV3-1; 9 positions match TRBD1. From germline, CDR1 is LGHDT and CDR2 YNNKEL (reference sequence). The CDR3 length is 16 residues. The trim removed 0 bases at V and 5 bases at J, leaving 8 bases unmatched. The CDR3 region is CASSQEWGQGGDEQYF. CDR3 nucleotides: TGTGCCAGCAGCCAAGAATGGGGACAGGGTGGGGACGAGCAGTACTTC.

The V and J genes are TRBV12-3 or TRBV12-4 and TRBJ1-2, with D uncertain. CDR3 length: 12 residues. V was pared by 9 bases and J by 5 bases, with 13 bases between. The CDR3 region has the DNA TGTGCCAGTAGACCAGACCGATATGGCTACACCTTC. It is translated as CASRPDRYGYTF.

The rearrangement uses TRBV20-1 and TRBJ2-1; D possibly corresponds to TRBD2 (6 bases). Trimming shortened V by 3 bases and J by 10 bases, and 16 bases separated the two germline ends. CDR3 length: 13 residues. Germline values: CDR1 DFQATT, CDR2 SNEGSKA (reference sequence). CDR3 in amino acids: CSARGTPLWEQFF. DNA of the CDR3: TGCAGTGCTAGGGGGACTCCATTGTGGGAGCAGTTCTTC.

The V and J genes are TRBV15 and TRBJ2-3; TRBD1 might be the D (6 bases). The CDR3 runs to 17 residues. Germline assignment: CDR1 LNHNV and CDR2 YYDKDF (reference sequence). Trimming cost V 1 base and J 2 bases, with 16 bases left between them. The CDR3 reads CATSRAGAGAFTDTQYF. CDR3 DNA: TGTGCCACCAGCAGAGCAGGGGCAGGGGCCTTCACAGATACGCAGTATTTT.

This clonotype was seen a few times. The chain couples TRBV10-3 to TRBJ2-7; D uncertain. CDR3 length: 13 amino acids. Trimming left V 0 bases short and J 9 bases short, with 12 bases between. Germline V gene sequence: CDR1 ENHRY, CDR2 SYGVKD. CDR3 nucleotides: TGTGCCATCAGTGAGTCGAAGGGTACCCCGCAGTACGTC. It yields the protein CAISESKGTPQYV.

This sequence joins TRBV11-1 and TRBJ2-3; TRBD2 matches at 15 bases. The CDR3 spans 18 residues. Germline CDR1 reads SGHAT; CDR2 reads FQDESV (reference sequence). V was clipped by 3 bases and J by 3 bases; unmatched bases: 7. CDR3 nucleotides: TGTGCCAGCAGCTTCCCTCCTGGGACTAGCGGGGGGACAGATACGCAGTATTTT. Amino acid sequence: CASSFPPGTSGGTDTQYF.

This clonotype has a handful of counts. The genes are TRBV12-3 or TRBV12-4 and TRBJ2-1, with 11 bases lining up with TRBD2. J lost 4 bases, V lost 3 bases, and 5 bases had no gene match. The CDR3 extends over 16 amino acids. CDR3 loop: CASSLMGTSGYNEQFF. The CDR3 DNA sequence: TGTGCCAGCAGTTTGATGGGGACTAGCGGATACAATGAGCAGTTCTTC.

This chain joins TRBV7-2 and TRBJ2-7; 8 bases match TRBD2. The V gene end was trimmed by 5 bases and the J gene end by 3 bases; junction bases not matched to a gene: 9. The CDR3 spans 15 residues. Germline CDR1 is SGHTA and CDR2 is FQGNSA. The CDR3 loop reads CASSPGLGSLYEQYF. Here the CDR3 DNA reads TGTGCCAGCAGCCCGGGACTAGGGTCCCTCTACGAGCAGTACTTC.

This clonotype was seen ten or more times. The CDR3 spells CSASPSGTYNEQFF. The DNA of the CDR3 is TGCAGTGCTAGCCCTAGCGGGACCTACAATGAGCAGTTCTTC. The chain carries TRBV20-1 and TRBJ2-1; 9 positions match TRBD2. There are 14 residues in the CDR3. CDR1 is DFQATT, CDR2 SNEGSKA, per germline (reference sequence). Trimming removed 3 bases from V and 2 bases from J; junction bases left unmatched: 2.